The present T cell receptor (beta chain) was sequenced within a study of regulatory T cells in long-lasting Graves disease. CDR3 regions were amplified by Arm-PCR using iRepertoire HTBI primers to build TCR beta libraries. TCRdb reanalysed the multiplex PCR reads using MiXCR and keeps one entry per CDR3 protein. The sample has 550,000 to 600,000 distinct CDR3 sequences, more than 15% seen once. V was cut by 3 bases and J by 2 bases, with 10 bases left in between. Germline V gives CDR1 KGHDR, CDR2 SFDVKD. The CDR3 is 15 amino acids. Time point meaning: newly diagnosed GD, antithyroid drugs for less than 3 months. RNA from PBMCs was the source of the TCR library. The same sample was also used in a study of T cells in Graves' hyperthyroidism and ophthalmopathy.

Sequencing used peripheral blood mononuclear cells (PBMCs), obtained at new diagnosis, from a patient treated with antithyroid drugs. This TCR came from a man between 18 and 35 years old with Graves disease. The chain links TRBV24-1 to TRBJ2-1, with a tentative D call TRBD1 (5 bases). The CDR3 spells CATSDQGRPYNEQFF. CDR3 DNA: TGTGCCACCAGTGATCAGGGTAGACCCTACAATGAGCAGTTCTTC.